Each of the 25 T cell receptor beta chains below was sequenced from the same sample in a study of Ad26.COV2.S vaccination and SARS-CoV-2 variants. Treatment defined: 15 to 20 received Ad26.COV2.S at low or high dose, single or two shots; 5 received placebo; per-sample allocation not given. Samples came from day 63 after the first vaccine or placebo injection. Libraries were prepared by immunoSEQ multiplex PCR; TCRdb keeps only in-frame clonotypes and omits some of them. The table has approximately 340,000 clones, 80% to 90% seen once. The sample was peripheral blood, taken in a trial of Ad26.COV2.S vaccine versus placebo. These receptors all come from a person aged 18 to 59 who received the Ad26.COV2.S COVID-19 vaccine or a placebo.

This rearrangement joins TRBV19 to TRBJ2-2, with D perhaps TRBD1 (6 bases). The CDR3 runs 14 residues. Trimming shortened V by 3 bases and J by 4 bases, and 9 bases separated the two germline ends. The germline V gene encodes CDR1 LNHDA and CDR2 SQIVND (reference sequence). The CDR3 reads CASSMGHITGELFF. DNA for the CDR3: TGTGCCAGTAGTATGGGACATATCACCGGGGAGCTGTTTTTT.

The chain is built from TRBV30 and TRBJ2-3; tentatively, D is TRBD1 (5 bases). V lost 3 bases to trimming and J lost 0 bases, with 7 bases between them. Per the germline V gene, CDR1 is GTSNPN and CDR2 is SVGIG (reference sequence). The CDR3 covers 13 residues. Here the CDR3 reads CAWRRGSTDTQYF. The CDR3 DNA reads as TGTGCCTGGAGAAGGGGAAGCACAGATACGCAGTATTTT.

V is TRBV6-5 and J is TRBJ1-4; the D gene is possibly TRBD1 (5 bases). V was trimmed by 4 bases and J by 6 bases, leaving 15 bases between them. Per germline, CDR1 MNHEY and CDR2 SVGAGI. CDR3 length: 15 amino acids. The CDR3 DNA reads TGTGCCAGCAGTTCCCGGGGGATTGATGATGAAAAACTGTTTTTT. Encoded protein: CASSSRGIDDEKLFF.

Details on this clone: One end of the junction is discordant with germline, which a read error may explain. CDR3 residues: CASSLASGRAYDEQFF. The CDR3 DNA reads TGTGCCAGCAGCTTAGCTAGCGGGAGGGCCTACGATGAGCAGTTCTTC. The rearrangement links TRBV7-9 to TRBJ2-1; 11 bases line up with TRBD2. CDR1 and CDR2 (germline): SEHNR, FQNEAQ (reference sequence). This CDR3 is built from 16 residues. The full variable domain, in which reference TRBV7-9 and TRBJ2-1 provide the parts outside the CDR3, is DTGVSQNPRHKITKRGQNVTFRCDPISEHNRLYWYRQTLGQGPEFLTYFQNEAQLEKSRLLSDRFSAERPKGSFSTLEIQRTEQGDSAMYLCASSLASGRAYDEQFFGPGTRLTVL.

This chain uses TRBV5-8 with TRBJ1-5; D gene ambiguous. CDR3 length: 16 amino acids. Germline values: CDR1 SGHTS, CDR2 YDEGEE. Trimming took 0 bases from V and 0 from J, leaving 10 bases between them. The DNA of the CDR3 is TGTGCCAGCAGCTTGGCGGGCAGCAGTAGCAATCAGCCCCAGCATTTT. The encoded protein is CASSLAGSSSNQPQHF.

This chain links TRBV3-1 (or the pseudogene TRBV3-2) with TRBJ1-1; no clear D gene. Germline loops: CDR1 LGHDT, CDR2 YNNKEL (reference sequence). The CDR3 loop spans 16 amino acids. V was pared by 1 base and J by 1 base, with 13 bases between. The CDR3: CASSQVSGHQNTEAFF. DNA of the CDR3: TGTGCCAGCAGCCAAGTTAGTGGGCACCAGAACACTGAAGCTTTCTTT.

This rearrangement joins TRBV19 to TRBJ2-5; 9 bases agree with TRBD1. CDR1 is LNHDA, CDR2 SQIVND, per germline (reference sequence). The CDR3 length is 14 residues. V dropped 3 bases and J dropped 3; count of bases not matched to a gene: 2. CDR3 loop: CASSMWTGEETQYF. Here the CDR3 DNA reads TGTGCCAGTAGTATGTGGACAGGGGAAGAGACCCAGTACTTC.

The rearrangement joins TRBV30 to TRBJ2-1; 7 positions match TRBD2. The CDR3 is 12 amino acids. Germline values: CDR1 GTSNPN, CDR2 SVGIG (reference sequence). J lost 7 bases, V lost 5 bases, and 5 bases had no gene match. The chain's CDR3 is CAWALGGNEQFF. In DNA form, the CDR3 reads TGTGCCTGGGCCTTGGGGGGGAATGAGCAGTTCTTC.

The CDR3 nucleotides are TGTGCCATCAGTGATAGTTCGGTGAACACTGAAGCTTTCTTT. This translates into CAISDSSVNTEAFF. This chain uses TRBV10-3 with TRBJ1-1; D gene unclear. The CDR3 covers 14 residues. Germline CDR1 reads ENHRY; CDR2 reads SYGVKD. Trimming pared 3 bases from V and 0 bases from J, leaving 8 bases between.

In this sample, this clone turned up once. The rearrangement uses TRBV21-1 and TRBJ1-5. TRBV21-1 is given as a pseudogene. The CDR3 length is 16 residues. CDR3 bases: TGTGCCAGCAGCAATCGGCGGCAGCCCGGCCCTCAGCCCCAGCATTTT. Its translation is CASSNRRQPGPQPQHF.

This chain connects TRBV7-9 to TRBJ2-3; TRBD2 agrees at 16 bases. V was clipped by 4 bases and J by 5 bases; unmatched bases: 6. The CDR3 consists of 17 residues. The germline V gene encodes CDR1 SEHNR and CDR2 FQNEAQ (reference sequence). CDR3 region: CASSWGLAGGPGDTQYF. The CDR3 DNA is TGTGCCAGCAGCTGGGGACTAGCGGGAGGGCCGGGAGATACGCAGTATTTT.

This clone has a handful of counts. This chain links TRBV29-1 with TRBJ2-7, with 12 bases lining up with TRBD2. The V and J ends lost 1 base and 3 bases, in that order; junction bases with no gene match: 22. CDR3 length: 21 residues. Germline V CDR1 and CDR2: SQVTM, ANQGSEA. The CDR3 bases are TGCAGCGTTGAAGCGGGACAGGGTAGAGTGTCTAGCGGGAGGGCGGGCTACGAGCAGTACTTC. Translating it yields CSVEAGQGRVSSGRAGYEQYF.

The chain combines TRBV29-1 with TRBJ2-1, with 8 bases that match TRBD2. CDR1 and CDR2 (germline): SQVTM, ANQGSEA. There are 16 residues in the CDR3. The V gene end was trimmed by 7 bases and the J gene end by 0 bases; junction bases not matched to a gene: 11. CDR3 sequence reads: CSAEGRGGSSYNEQFF. The CDR3 region has the DNA TGCAGCGCCGAGGGTCGGGGGGGAAGCTCCTACAATGAGCAGTTCTTC.

The chain joins TRBV5-1 to TRBJ2-2, with 11 bases identical to TRBD2. The germline CDR1 and CDR2 sequences are SGHRS and YFSETQ. The length of the CDR3 is 15 residues. After removal of 4 bases from V and 3 bases from J, the junction contained 2 bases not matched to a gene. The DNA of the CDR3 is TGCGCCAGCAGCCCACTAGCGGGGGACACCGGGGAGCTGTTTTTT. Its translation is CASSPLAGDTGELFF.

This chain uses TRBV12-3 or TRBV12-4 with TRBJ2-2; no definite D call. The V end lost 2 bases, the J end lost 6 bases, and 7 bases lay between the germline ends. The CDR3 runs 13 residues. CDR3: CASSLLGSGELFF. DNA of the CDR3: TGTGCCAGCAGTTTATTAGGTTCCGGGGAGCTGTTTTTT.

In its sample, this clone was seen a few times. V gene TRBV29-1 combines with J gene TRBJ1-4; D is unclear. This CDR3 is 13 amino acids long. In germline, CDR1 is SQVTM, CDR2 ANQGSEA. Trimming took off 4 bases at V and 2 bases at J, with 8 bases between the two ends. This chain's CDR3 is CSVVAPTNEKLFF. As DNA, the CDR3 is TGCAGCGTTGTCGCACCGACTAATGAAAAACTGTTTTTT.

The V and J genes are TRBV13 and TRBJ2-6; no firm D call. V was cut by 5 bases and J by 0 bases, with 5 bases left in between. The length of the CDR3 is 14 residues. The germline CDR1 and CDR2 sequences are PRHDT and FYEKMQ (reference sequence). The CDR3 nucleotides read TGTGCCAGCAGCGCCCGCTCTGGGGCCAACGTCCTGACTTTC. It translates to CASSARSGANVLTF.

The CDR3 DNA reads TGTGCCAGCAGTTCCGACGGGGTGCGGCAGCCCCAGCATTTT. It specifies CASSSDGVRQPQHF. V usage is TRBV6-5 and J usage is TRBJ1-5; D is unresolved. The germline V gene encodes CDR1 MNHEY and CDR2 SVGAGI. The V end lost 4 bases, the J end lost 7 bases, and 14 bases lay between the germline ends. The CDR3 runs to 14 residues.

The gene calls are TRBV14 and TRBJ2-7; D uncertain. CDR1 and CDR2 from the germline V gene are SGHDN and FVKESK. V lost 0 bases, J lost 4 bases, and 4 bases lay in between. The CDR3 sequence is 12 residues long. The CDR3 nucleotides read TGTGCCAGCAGCCAAGACCGTTACGAGCAGTACTTC. Translation gives CASSQDRYEQYF.

J is TRBJ2-3 and V is TRBV9, with 7 bases fitting TRBD1. The germline V gene encodes CDR1 SGDLS and CDR2 YYNGEE. The CDR3 spans 14 residues. The trim removed 1 base at V and 4 bases at J, leaving 3 bases unmatched. CDR3 sequence: CASSVRQGADTQYF. The CDR3 region has the DNA TGTGCCAGCAGCGTACGGCAGGGGGCAGATACGCAGTATTTT.

The J gene is TRBJ2-1, the V gene TRBV15; 14 bases map to TRBD2. This CDR3 contains 16 residues. The V and J ends lost 5 bases and 1 base, in that order; junction bases with no gene match: 1. CDR1 and CDR2 from the germline V gene are LNHNV and YYDKDF (reference sequence). The CDR3 DNA reads as TGTGCCACCAGCTGGACTAGCGGGAGGTCCTACAATGAGCAGTTCTTC. Residues: CATSWTSGRSYNEQFF.

V gene TRBV2 combines with J gene TRBJ1-1; D not resolved. Germline lookup yields CDR1 SNHLY and CDR2 FYNNEI. This CDR3 comprises 15 residues. V gave up 5 bases and J gave up 1 base, with 14 bases separating them. The chain's CDR3 is CASSILQNSNTEAFF. The CDR3 DNA reads as TGTGCCAGCAGTATTTTACAGAATTCGAACACTGAAGCTTTCTTT.

This clone was detected only once. The gene calls are TRBV7-8 and TRBJ1-5, with TRBD1 matching over 9 bases. Looked up from germline, CDR1 is SGHVS and CDR2 is FQNEAQ. V gave up 1 base and J gave up 7 bases; unmatched junction bases: 5. The CDR3 consists of 15 residues. CDR3 in amino acids: CASSLVGTGIQPQHF. CDR3 sequence (DNA): TGTGCCAGCAGCTTAGTAGGGACAGGGATCCAGCCCCAGCATTTT.

The chain employs TRBV3-1 (or the pseudogene TRBV3-2) and TRBJ1-2; 7 bases line up with TRBD1. CDR1 and CDR2 (germline): LGHDT, YNNKEL (reference sequence). Trimming cost V 1 base and J 5 bases; bases outside gene matches: 10. There are 16 residues in the CDR3. The DNA for the CDR3 is TGTGCCAGCAGCCAAGCCAGGACAGGAATGGGGTATGGCTACACCTTC. Translating gives CASSQARTGMGYGYTF.

The chain joins TRBV29-1 to TRBJ1-2, with TRBD1 identical over 7 bases. V shed 6 bases, J shed 2 bases, and the junction held 12 bases outside the gene matches. This CDR3 has 15 residues. Germline V gives CDR1 SQVTM, CDR2 ANQGSEA. The CDR3 DNA reads TGCAGCGTGACGTACGGGACAGCGAGCAACTATGGCTACACCTTC. This gives the protein CSVTYGTASNYGYTF.